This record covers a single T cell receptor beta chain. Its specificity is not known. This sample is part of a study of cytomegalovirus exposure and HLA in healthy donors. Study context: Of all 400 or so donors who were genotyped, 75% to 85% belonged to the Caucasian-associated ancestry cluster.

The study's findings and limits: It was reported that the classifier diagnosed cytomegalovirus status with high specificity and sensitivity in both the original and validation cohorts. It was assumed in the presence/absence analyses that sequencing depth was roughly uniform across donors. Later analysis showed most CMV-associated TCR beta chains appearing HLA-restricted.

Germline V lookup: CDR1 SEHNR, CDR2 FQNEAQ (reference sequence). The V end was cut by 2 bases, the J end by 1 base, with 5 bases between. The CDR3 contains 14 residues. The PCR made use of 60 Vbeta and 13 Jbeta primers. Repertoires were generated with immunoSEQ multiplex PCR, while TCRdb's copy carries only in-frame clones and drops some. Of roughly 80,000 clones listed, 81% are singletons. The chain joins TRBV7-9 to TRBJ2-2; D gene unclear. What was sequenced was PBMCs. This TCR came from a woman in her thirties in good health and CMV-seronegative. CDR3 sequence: CASSLRENTGELFF. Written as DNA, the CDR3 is TGTGCCAGCAGCTTACGCGAGAACACCGGGGAGCTGTTTTTT.